Described below is a single T cell receptor (beta chain) sequence and its context. The antigen is not known. CDR3 length: 14 amino acids. Trimming removed 6 bases from V and 3 bases from J; junction bases left unmatched: 5. CDR1 is MDHEN and CDR2 is SYDVKM in the germline V gene. This record belongs to a study of cytomegalovirus exposure and HLA in healthy donors. Study-level results: Rare sequences made up most TCRs, while some public TCRs were found in many donors. Presence/absence analyses took donor sequencing depth as roughly uniform. In vitro data verified a few CMV-associated chains as specific for CMV antigens.

Although they were nominally healthy when sampled, donors likely had unrecorded immune exposures. Vbeta (60) and Jbeta (13) primers were used in the PCR. Profiled with immunoSEQ multiplex PCR; TCRdb holds only in-frame clones, not every one. The profile shows 100,000 or so clones, 60% to 80% of them singletons. The chain uses TRBV28 and TRBJ2-7; 10 nucleotides line up with TRBD1. The TCR was taken from a woman under 30 in good health and CMV-seropositive. The sample comprised PBMCs. The CDR3 DNA is TGTGCCAGCAGCCCCGACAGGGGGCTCTACGAGCAGTACTTC. This translates into CASSPDRGLYEQYF.